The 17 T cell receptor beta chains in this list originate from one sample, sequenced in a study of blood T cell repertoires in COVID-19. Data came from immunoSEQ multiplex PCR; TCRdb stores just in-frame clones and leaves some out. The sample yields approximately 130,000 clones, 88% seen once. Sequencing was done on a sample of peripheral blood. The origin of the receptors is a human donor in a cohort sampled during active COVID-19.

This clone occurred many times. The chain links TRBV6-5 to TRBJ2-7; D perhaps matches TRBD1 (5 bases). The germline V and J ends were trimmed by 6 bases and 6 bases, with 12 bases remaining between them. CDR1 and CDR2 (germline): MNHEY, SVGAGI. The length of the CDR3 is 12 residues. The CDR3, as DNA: TGTGCCAGCAGCTCAGGGTCTGGCGAGCAGTACTTC. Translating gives CASSSGSGEQYF.

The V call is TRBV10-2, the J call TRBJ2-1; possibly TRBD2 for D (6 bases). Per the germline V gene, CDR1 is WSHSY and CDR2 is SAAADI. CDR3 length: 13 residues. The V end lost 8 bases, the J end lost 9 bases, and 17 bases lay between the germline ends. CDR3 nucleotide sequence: TGCGCCAGCGGGACCGGGACTTATGGTGAGCAGTTCTTC. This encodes CASGTGTYGEQFF.

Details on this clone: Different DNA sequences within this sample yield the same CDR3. CDR3 bases: TGTGCCAGCAGCTTGTCTAGCGGGAGGCCTAGCACAGATACGCAGTATTTT. This codes for CASSLSSGRPSTDTQYF. The chain uses TRBV5-4 and TRBJ2-3; 11 nucleotides align to TRBD2. The germline gives CDR1 SGHNT, CDR2 YYREEE (reference sequence). The trim removed 1 base at V and 0 bases at J, leaving 4 bases unmatched. The CDR3 has 17 residues.

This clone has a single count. As DNA, the CDR3 is TGCAGCGTTGAACGGAGGGGAGGGCCAGGGGGCACAGATACGCAGTATTTT. This codes for CSVERRGGPGGTDTQYF. This chain joins TRBV29-1 and TRBJ2-3, with a possible D match to TRBD2 (7 bases). The CDR3 contains 17 residues. V gave up 2 bases and J gave up 1 base, with 19 bases separating them. In germline, CDR1 is SQVTM, CDR2 ANQGSEA.

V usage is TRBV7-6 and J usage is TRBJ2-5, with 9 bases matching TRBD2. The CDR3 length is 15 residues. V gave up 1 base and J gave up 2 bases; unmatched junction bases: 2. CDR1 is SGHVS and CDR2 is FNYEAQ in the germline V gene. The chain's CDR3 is CASSLESGGQETQYF. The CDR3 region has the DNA TGTGCCAGCAGCTTAGAGAGCGGGGGGCAAGAGACCCAGTACTTC. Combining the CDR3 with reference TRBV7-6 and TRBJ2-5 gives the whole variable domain GAGVSQSPRYKVTKRGQDVALRCDPISGHVSLYWYRQALGQGPEFLTYFNYEAQQDKSGLPNDRFSAERPEGSISTLTIQRTEQRDSAMYRCASSLESGGQETQYFGPGTRLLVL.

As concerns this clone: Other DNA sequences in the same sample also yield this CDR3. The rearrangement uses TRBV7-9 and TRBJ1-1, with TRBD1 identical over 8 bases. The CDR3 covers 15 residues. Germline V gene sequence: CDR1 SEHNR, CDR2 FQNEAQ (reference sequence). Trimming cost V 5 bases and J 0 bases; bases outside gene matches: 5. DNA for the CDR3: TGTGCCAGCAGCCCCGGACAGGGAATGAACACTGAAGCTTTCTTT. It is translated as CASSPGQGMNTEAFF.

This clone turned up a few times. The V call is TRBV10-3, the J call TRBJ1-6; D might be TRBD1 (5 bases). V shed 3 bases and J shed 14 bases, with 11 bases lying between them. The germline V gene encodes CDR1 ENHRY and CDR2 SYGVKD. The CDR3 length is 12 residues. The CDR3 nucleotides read TGTGCCATCAGTGACGGGGGTTTTACCCTCCACTTT. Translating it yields CAISDGGFTLHF.

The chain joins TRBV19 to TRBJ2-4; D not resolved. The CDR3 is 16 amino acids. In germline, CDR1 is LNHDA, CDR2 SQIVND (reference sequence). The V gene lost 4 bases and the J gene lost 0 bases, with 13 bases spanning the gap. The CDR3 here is CASSRSGELAKNIQYF. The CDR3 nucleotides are TGTGCCAGTAGTAGGAGTGGCGAGCTAGCCAAAAACATTCAGTACTTC.

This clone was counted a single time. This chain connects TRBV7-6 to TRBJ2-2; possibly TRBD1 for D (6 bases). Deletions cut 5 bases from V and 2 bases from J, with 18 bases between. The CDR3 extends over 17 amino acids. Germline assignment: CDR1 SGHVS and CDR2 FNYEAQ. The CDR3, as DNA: TGTGCCAGCAGCCAACTTCCTGGGGGCGGAAACACCGGGGAGCTGTTTTTT. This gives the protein CASSQLPGGGNTGELFF.

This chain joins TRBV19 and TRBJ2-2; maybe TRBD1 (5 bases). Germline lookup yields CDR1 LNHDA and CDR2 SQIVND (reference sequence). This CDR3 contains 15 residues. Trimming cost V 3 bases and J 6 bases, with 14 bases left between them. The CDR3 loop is CASSMWGVMAGELFF. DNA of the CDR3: TGTGCCAGTAGTATGTGGGGCGTTATGGCCGGGGAGCTGTTTTTT. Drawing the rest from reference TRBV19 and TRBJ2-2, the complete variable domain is DGGITQSPKYLFRKEGQNVTLSCEQNLNHDAMYWYRQDPGQGLRLIYYSQIVNDFQKGDIAEGYSVSREKKESFPLTVTSAQKNPTAFYLCASSMWGVMAGELFFGEGSRLTVL.

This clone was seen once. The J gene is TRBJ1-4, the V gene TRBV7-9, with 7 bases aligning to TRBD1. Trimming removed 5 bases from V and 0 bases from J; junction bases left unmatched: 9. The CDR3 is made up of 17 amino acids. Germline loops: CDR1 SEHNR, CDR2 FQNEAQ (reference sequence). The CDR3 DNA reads TGTGCCAGCAGCCCCCCGGGACAGTTAACAACTAATGAAAAACTGTTTTTT. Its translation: CASSPPGQLTTNEKLFF. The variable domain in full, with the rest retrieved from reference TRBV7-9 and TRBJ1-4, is DTGVSQNPRHKITKRGQNVTFRCDPISEHNRLYWYRQTLGQGPEFLTYFQNEAQLEKSRLLSDRFSAERPKGSFSTLEIQRTEQGDSAMYLCASSPPGQLTTNEKLFFGSGTQLSVL.

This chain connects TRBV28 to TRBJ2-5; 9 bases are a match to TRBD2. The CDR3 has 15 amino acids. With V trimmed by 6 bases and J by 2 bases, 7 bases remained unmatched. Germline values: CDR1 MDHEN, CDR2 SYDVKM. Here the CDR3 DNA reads TGTGCCAGCAGCCGGGCGGGGGGGCGACAAGAGACCCAGTACTTC. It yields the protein CASSRAGGRQETQYF.

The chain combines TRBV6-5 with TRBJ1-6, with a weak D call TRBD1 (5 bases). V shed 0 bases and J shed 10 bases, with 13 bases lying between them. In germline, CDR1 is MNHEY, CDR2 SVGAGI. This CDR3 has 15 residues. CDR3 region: CASSYSGDFRSPLHF. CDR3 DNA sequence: TGTGCCAGCAGTTACTCGGGGGACTTTAGATCACCCCTCCACTTT.

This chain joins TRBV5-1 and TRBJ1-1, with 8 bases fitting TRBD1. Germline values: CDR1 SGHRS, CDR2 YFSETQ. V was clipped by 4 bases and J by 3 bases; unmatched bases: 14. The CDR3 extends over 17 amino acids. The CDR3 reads CASSPLEPGTGDTEAFF. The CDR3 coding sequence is TGCGCCAGCAGCCCCCTCGAACCCGGGACAGGAGACACTGAAGCTTTCTTT.

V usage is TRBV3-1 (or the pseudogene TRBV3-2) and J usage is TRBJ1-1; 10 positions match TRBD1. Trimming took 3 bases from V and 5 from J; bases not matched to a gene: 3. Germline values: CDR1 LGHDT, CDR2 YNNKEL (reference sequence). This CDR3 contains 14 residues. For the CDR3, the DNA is TGTGCCAGCAGCCAGGACAGGGGGAGAACTGAAGCTTTCTTT. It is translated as CASSQDRGRTEAFF.

The CDR3 nucleotides are TGTGCCAGCAGCGCCGGGACTAGTAGGTGCGAGCAGTACTTC. This encodes CASSAGTSRCEQYF. The J gene is TRBJ2-7, the V gene TRBV6-4; 8 nucleotides agree with TRBD2. The ends lost 6 bases at V and 6 bases at J; junction bases unmatched: 10. The length of the CDR3 is 14 residues. CDR1 and CDR2 (germline): MRHNA, SNTAGT.

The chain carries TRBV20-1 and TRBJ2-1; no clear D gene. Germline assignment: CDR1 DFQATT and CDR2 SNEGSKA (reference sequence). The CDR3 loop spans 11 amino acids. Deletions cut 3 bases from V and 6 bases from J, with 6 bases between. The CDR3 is CSASGPNEQFF. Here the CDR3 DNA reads TGCAGTGCTAGTGGGCCCAATGAGCAGTTCTTC.